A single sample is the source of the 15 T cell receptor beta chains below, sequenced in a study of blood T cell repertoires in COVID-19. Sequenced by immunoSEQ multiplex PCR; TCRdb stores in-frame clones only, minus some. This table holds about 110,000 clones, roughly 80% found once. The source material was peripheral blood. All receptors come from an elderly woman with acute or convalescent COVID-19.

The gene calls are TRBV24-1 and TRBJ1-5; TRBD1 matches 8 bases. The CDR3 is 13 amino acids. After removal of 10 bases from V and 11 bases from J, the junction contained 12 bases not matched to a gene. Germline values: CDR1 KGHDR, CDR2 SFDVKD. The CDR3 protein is CATDRAEGEAQHF. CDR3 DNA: TGTGCCACGGACAGGGCGGAGGGGGAGGCCCAGCATTTT.

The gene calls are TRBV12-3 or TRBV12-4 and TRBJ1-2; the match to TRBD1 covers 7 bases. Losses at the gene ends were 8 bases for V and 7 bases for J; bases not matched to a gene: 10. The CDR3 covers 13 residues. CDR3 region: CASRYRQGFGYTF. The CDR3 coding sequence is TGTGCCAGCCGATATAGACAGGGATTTGGCTACACCTTC.

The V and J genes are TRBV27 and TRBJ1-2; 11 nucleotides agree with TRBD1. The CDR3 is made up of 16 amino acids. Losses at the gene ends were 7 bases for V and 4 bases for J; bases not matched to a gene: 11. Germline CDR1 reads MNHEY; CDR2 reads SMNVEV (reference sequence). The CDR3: CASIGSFGTGGYGYTF. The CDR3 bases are TGTGCCAGCATAGGGTCATTCGGGACAGGGGGCTATGGCTACACCTTC.

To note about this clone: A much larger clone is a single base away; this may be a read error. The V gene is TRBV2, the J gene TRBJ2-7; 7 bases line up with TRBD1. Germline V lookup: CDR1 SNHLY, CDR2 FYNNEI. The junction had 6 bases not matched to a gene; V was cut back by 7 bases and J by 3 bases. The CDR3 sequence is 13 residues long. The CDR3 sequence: CASTRDSIYEQYF. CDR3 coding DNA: TGTGCCAGCACCCGGGACAGCATCTACGAGCAGTACTTC.

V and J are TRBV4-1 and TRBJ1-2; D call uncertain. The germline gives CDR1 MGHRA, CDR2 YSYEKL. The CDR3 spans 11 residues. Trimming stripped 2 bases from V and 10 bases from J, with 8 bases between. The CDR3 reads CASSQSKSYTF. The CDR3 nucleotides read TGCGCCAGCAGCCAATCTAAGTCCTACACCTTC.

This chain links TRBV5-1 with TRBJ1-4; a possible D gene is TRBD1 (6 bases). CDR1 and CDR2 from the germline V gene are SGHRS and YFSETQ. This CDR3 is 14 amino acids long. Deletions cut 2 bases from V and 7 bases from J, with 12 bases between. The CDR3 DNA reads TGCGCCAGCAGCTTACAGGGTAGTTCTGAAAAACTGTTTTTT. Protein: CASSLQGSSEKLFF.

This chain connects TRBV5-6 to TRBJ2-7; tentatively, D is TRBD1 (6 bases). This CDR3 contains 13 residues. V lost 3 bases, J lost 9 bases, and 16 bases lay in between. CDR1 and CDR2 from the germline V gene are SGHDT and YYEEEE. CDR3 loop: CASSSWDTERQYV. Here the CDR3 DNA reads TGTGCCAGCAGCTCCTGGGACACTGAACGGCAGTACGTC.

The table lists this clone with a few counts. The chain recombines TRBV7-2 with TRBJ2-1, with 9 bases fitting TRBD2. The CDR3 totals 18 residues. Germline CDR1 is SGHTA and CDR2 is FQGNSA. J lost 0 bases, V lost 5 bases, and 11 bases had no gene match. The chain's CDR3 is CASSLQREASSSYNEQFF. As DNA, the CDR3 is TGTGCCAGCAGCCTACAGCGGGAGGCCTCGAGCTCCTACAATGAGCAGTTCTTC.

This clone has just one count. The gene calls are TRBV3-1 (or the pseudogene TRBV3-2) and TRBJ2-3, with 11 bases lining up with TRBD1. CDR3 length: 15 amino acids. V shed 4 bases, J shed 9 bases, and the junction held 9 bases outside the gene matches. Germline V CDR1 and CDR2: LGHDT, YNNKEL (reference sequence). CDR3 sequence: CASSPLGTGGRTQYF. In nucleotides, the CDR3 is TGTGCCAGCAGCCCCCTGGGGACAGGGGGTCGGACGCAGTATTTT.

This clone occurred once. The CDR3 spells CASSLGGGSQETQYF. CDR3 nucleotides: TGTGCCAGCAGCTTAGGTGGGGGGAGCCAAGAGACCCAGTACTTC. This chain joins TRBV7-2 and TRBJ2-5; D possibly corresponds to TRBD2 (6 bases). This CDR3 has 15 residues. Per germline, CDR1 SGHTA and CDR2 FQGNSA. Trimming removed 1 base from V and 1 base from J, with 10 bases in between.

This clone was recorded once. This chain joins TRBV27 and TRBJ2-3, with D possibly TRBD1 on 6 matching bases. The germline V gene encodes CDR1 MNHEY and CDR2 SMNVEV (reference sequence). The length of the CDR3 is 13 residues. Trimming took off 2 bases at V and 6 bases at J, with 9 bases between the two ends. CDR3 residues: CASSLGQRDTQYF. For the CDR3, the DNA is TGTGCCAGCAGTTTAGGACAGCGGGATACGCAGTATTTT.

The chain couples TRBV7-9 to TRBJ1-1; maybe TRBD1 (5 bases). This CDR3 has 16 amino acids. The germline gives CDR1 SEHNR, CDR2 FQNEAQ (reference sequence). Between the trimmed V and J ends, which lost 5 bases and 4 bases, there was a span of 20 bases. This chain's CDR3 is CASSVTRGGKVTEAFF. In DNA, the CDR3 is TGTGCCAGCAGCGTCACTCGGGGGGGGAAGGTCACTGAAGCTTTCTTT.

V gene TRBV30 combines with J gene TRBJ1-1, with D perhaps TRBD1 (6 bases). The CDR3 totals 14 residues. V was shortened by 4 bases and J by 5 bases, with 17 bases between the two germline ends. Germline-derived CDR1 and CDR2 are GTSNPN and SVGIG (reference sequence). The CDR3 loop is CAWNSGGAGTEAFF. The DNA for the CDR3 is TGTGCCTGGAATTCGGGGGGCGCCGGGACTGAAGCTTTCTTT.

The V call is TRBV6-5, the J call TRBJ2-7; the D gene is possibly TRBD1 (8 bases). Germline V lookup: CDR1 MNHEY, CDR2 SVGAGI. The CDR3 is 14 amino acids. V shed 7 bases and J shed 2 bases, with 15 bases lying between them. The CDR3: CASTKQGGPYEQYF. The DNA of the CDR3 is TGTGCCAGCACCAAACAGGGGGGGCCCTACGAGCAGTACTTC.

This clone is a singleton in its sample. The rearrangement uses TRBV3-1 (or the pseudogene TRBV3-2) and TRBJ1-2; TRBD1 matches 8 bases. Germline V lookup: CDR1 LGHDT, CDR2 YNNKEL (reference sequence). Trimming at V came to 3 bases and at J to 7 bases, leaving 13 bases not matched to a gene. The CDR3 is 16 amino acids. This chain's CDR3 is CASSHRTGTGGSGYTF. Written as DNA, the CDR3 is TGTGCCAGCAGCCACCGGACAGGGACCGGTGGCTCTGGCTACACCTTC.